Listed below are T cell receptor beta chains from one sample, sequenced in a study of blood T cell repertoires in COVID-19. TCRdb's table, derived via immunoSEQ multiplex PCR, lists solely in-frame clones and lacks some. The sample gives 200,000 to 250,000 clones, approximately 84% of which show up once; under 5% is in the top ten. Material: peripheral blood. All receptors come from a man between 45 and 60 years old with acute or convalescent COVID-19. CDR3s include the opening cysteine and the closing phenylalanine or tryptophan. A D gene is named only where the DNA matches it firmly. For some rows the clone size is stated as once, few or many, or as a class when expanded; others skip it.

V gene: TRBV6-5; clone size: NA; J gene: TRBJ1-5; D gene: NA; CDR3 protein: CASSQQGSNQPQHF; CDR3 DNA: TGTGCCAGCAGCCAACAGGGAAGCAATCAGCCCCAGCATTTT
V gene: TRBV12-5; clone size: NA; J gene: TRBJ1-5; D gene: NA; CDR3 protein: CASGLQGLSNQPQHF; CDR3 DNA: TGTGCTAGTGGTTTGCAGGGGCTGAGCAATCAGCCCCAGCATTTT
V gene: TRBV18; clone size: NA; J gene: TRBJ1-1; D gene: NA; CDR3 protein: CASSPGPDKAFF; CDR3 DNA: TGTGCCAGCTCACCAGGCCCAGACAAAGCTTTCTTT
V gene: TRBV6-6; clone size: NA; J gene: TRBJ1-2; D gene: NA; CDR3 protein: CASTRQEVDGYTF; CDR3 DNA: TGTGCCAGCACTAGACAGGAGGTCGATGGCTACACCTTC
V gene: TRBV4-2; clone size: NA; J gene: TRBJ1-2; D gene: NA; CDR3 protein: CASSQDHTGPDGYTF; CDR3 DNA: TGTGCCAGCAGCCAAGATCATACAGGGCCTGATGGCTACACCTTC
V gene: TRBV27; clone size: NA; J gene: TRBJ2-7; D gene: TRBD1; CDR3 protein: CASSTRQGLPYEQYF; CDR3 DNA: TGTGCCAGCAGTACCCGACAGGGCCTACCGTACGAGCAGTACTTC
V gene: TRBV9; clone size: NA; J gene: TRBJ1-5; D gene: NA; CDR3 protein: CASSVEGLRNQPQHF; CDR3 DNA: TGTGCCAGCAGCGTAGAGGGGCTGAGGAATCAGCCCCAGCATTTT
V gene: TRBV25-1; clone size: NA; J gene: TRBJ1-1; D gene: NA; CDR3 protein: CASRTGNTEAFF; CDR3 DNA: TGTGCCAGCAGGACAGGGAACACTGAAGCTTTCTTT
V gene: TRBV5-1; clone size: NA; J gene: TRBJ1-1; D gene: NA; CDR3 protein: CASSLDVSGWAFF; CDR3 DNA: TGCGCCAGCAGCTTGGATGTCTCCGGGTGGGCTTTCTTT
V gene: TRBV6-5; clone size: NA; J gene: TRBJ1-5; D gene: NA; CDR3 protein: CASSYSYGPQHF; CDR3 DNA: TGTGCCAGCAGTTACTCGTACGGTCCCCAGCATTTT
V gene: TRBV4-1; clone size: NA; J gene: TRBJ2-5; D gene: TRBD1; CDR3 protein: CASSNDRVGDRGETQYF; CDR3 DNA: TGCGCCAGCAGCAACGACAGGGTGGGGGATCGGGGAGAGACCCAGTACTTC
V gene: TRBV10-3; clone size: NA; J gene: TRBJ1-4; D gene: TRBD1; CDR3 protein: CAIRGTGEEKLFF; CDR3 DNA: TGTGCCATCAGAGGGACAGGGGAAGAAAAACTGTTTTTT
V gene: TRBV11-2; clone size: NA; J gene: TRBJ1-2; D gene: NA; CDR3 protein: CASSATQQRDGYTF; CDR3 DNA: TGTGCCAGCAGCGCGACCCAGCAGCGGGATGGCTACACCTTC
V gene: TRBV27; clone size: few; J gene: TRBJ1-2; D gene: TRBD1; CDR3 protein: CASSQGQTRIYGYTF; CDR3 DNA: TGTGCCAGCAGTCAGGGACAGACCAGGATCTATGGCTACACCTTC
V gene: TRBV11-2; clone size: NA; J gene: TRBJ2-3; D gene: NA; CDR3 protein: CASSLTWTSTDTQYF; CDR3 DNA: TGTGCCAGCAGCTTAACCTGGACTAGCACAGATACGCAGTATTTT
V gene: TRBV7-9; clone size: NA; J gene: TRBJ2-7; D gene: TRBD1; CDR3 protein: CASSLEGTDKAHYYEQYF; CDR3 DNA: TGTGCCAGCAGCTTAGAGGGGACAGACAAGGCACACTACTACGAGCAGTACTTC
V gene: TRBV20-1; clone size: NA; J gene: TRBJ2-7; D gene: NA; CDR3 protein: CSASSDRSYEQYF; CDR3 DNA: TGCAGTGCTAGTTCGGATAGGAGCTACGAGCAGTACTTC
V gene: TRBV5-1; clone size: NA; J gene: TRBJ1-5; D gene: NA; CDR3 protein: CASSLGGGNQPQHF; CDR3 DNA: TGCGCCAGCAGCTTGGGCGGAGGAAATCAGCCCCAGCATTTT
V gene: TRBV7-3; clone size: NA; J gene: TRBJ2-3; D gene: NA; CDR3 protein: CASSLQGSTDTQYF; CDR3 DNA: TGTGCCAGCAGCTTGCAGGGGAGCACAGATACGCAGTATTTT
V gene: TRBV30; clone size: once; J gene: TRBJ2-2; D gene: NA; CDR3 protein: CAWINRMLNTGELFF; CDR3 DNA: TGTGCCTGGATTAACAGGATGTTGAACACCGGGGAGCTGTTTTTT
V gene: TRBV6-6; clone size: NA; J gene: TRBJ2-3; D gene: NA; CDR3 protein: CASSPRELTDTQYF; CDR3 DNA: TGTGCCAGCAGTCCCCGAGAGCTAACAGATACGCAGTATTTT
V gene: TRBV10-3; clone size: once; J gene: TRBJ2-7; D gene: TRBD1; CDR3 protein: CAILGQGNEQYF; CDR3 DNA: TGTGCCATCCTCGGACAGGGCAACGAGCAGTACTTC
V gene: TRBV19; clone size: NA; J gene: TRBJ1-1; D gene: NA; CDR3 protein: CASSIEAGNTEAFF; CDR3 DNA: TGTGCCAGTAGTATAGAGGCGGGGAACACTGAAGCTTTCTTT
V gene: TRBV5-1; clone size: NA; J gene: TRBJ1-4; D gene: TRBD1; CDR3 protein: CASSSTGGAGEKLFF; CDR3 DNA: TGCGCCAGCAGCTCGACAGGGGGCGCCGGGGAAAAACTGTTTTTT
V gene: TRBV28; clone size: once; J gene: TRBJ2-7; D gene: TRBD2; CDR3 protein: CASRQGLAGTYEQYF; CDR3 DNA: TGTGCCAGCAGACAAGGACTAGCGGGAACCTACGAGCAGTACTTC
V gene: TRBV5-6; clone size: NA; J gene: TRBJ1-6; D gene: NA; CDR3 protein: CASSPQGHNSPLHF; CDR3 DNA: TGTGCCAGCAGCCCGCAGGGTCACAATTCACCCCTCCACTTT
V gene: TRBV19; clone size: NA; J gene: TRBJ2-1; D gene: TRBD1; CDR3 protein: CASSRGVQGAYNEQFF; CDR3 DNA: TGTGCCAGTAGTAGAGGGGTCCAGGGGGCGTACAATGAGCAGTTCTTC
V gene: TRBV5-1; clone size: few; J gene: TRBJ2-5; D gene: NA; CDR3 protein: CASSPGGLETQYF; CDR3 DNA: TGCGCCAGCAGCCCAGGGGGGCTAGAGACCCAGTACTTC
V gene: TRBV19; clone size: NA; J gene: TRBJ1-4; D gene: NA; CDR3 protein: CASSRRHTRLPNEKLFF; CDR3 DNA: TGTGCCAGTAGCCGCAGACACACGAGACTACCTAATGAAAAACTGTTTTTT
V gene: TRBV6-1; clone size: NA; J gene: TRBJ1-2; D gene: NA; CDR3 protein: CASSEFQQSYGYTF; CDR3 DNA: TGTGCCAGCAGTGAATTCCAACAGTCCTATGGCTACACCTTC
V gene: TRBV11-2; clone size: NA; J gene: TRBJ2-5; D gene: NA; CDR3 protein: CASSLGPGGETQYF; CDR3 DNA: TGTGCCAGCAGCTTAGGACCTGGGGGGGAGACCCAGTACTTC
V gene: TRBV4-2; clone size: once; J gene: TRBJ2-7; D gene: NA; CDR3 protein: CASSQPSGGTAYEQYF; CDR3 DNA: TGTGCCAGCAGCCAACCCTCAGGAGGGACAGCCTACGAGCAGTACTTC
V gene: TRBV4-1; clone size: NA; J gene: TRBJ2-3; D gene: TRBD2; CDR3 protein: CASSQLGLAGPTDTQYF; CDR3 DNA: TGCGCCAGCAGCCAACTCGGACTAGCGGGGCCCACAGATACGCAGTATTTT
V gene: TRBV6-5; clone size: NA; J gene: TRBJ1-1; D gene: NA; CDR3 protein: CASKNPGTEAFF; CDR3 DNA: TGTGCCAGCAAAAATCCAGGTACTGAAGCTTTCTTT
V gene: TRBV7-3; clone size: NA; J gene: TRBJ2-6; D gene: TRBD1; CDR3 protein: CASSLTYGTGSGANVLTF; CDR3 DNA: TGTGCCAGCAGCCTCACGTACGGGACAGGGTCTGGGGCCAACGTCCTGACTTTC
V gene: TRBV9; clone size: NA; J gene: TRBJ2-7; D gene: NA; CDR3 protein: CASSVVAGSYEQYF; CDR3 DNA: TGTGCCAGCAGCGTAGTGGCAGGGTCCTACGAGCAGTACTTC
V gene: TRBV6-2/TRBV6-3; clone size: NA; J gene: TRBJ2-5; D gene: TRBD2; CDR3 protein: CASSPRLAGGPETQYF; CDR3 DNA: TGTGCCAGCAGTCCCCGACTAGCGGGGGGGCCGGAGACCCAGTACTTC
V gene: TRBV13; clone size: NA; J gene: TRBJ2-2; D gene: TRBD2; CDR3 protein: CASSLVAGGNTGELFF; CDR3 DNA: TGTGCCAGCAGCTTAGTTGCGGGGGGAAACACCGGGGAGCTGTTTTTT
V gene: TRBV6-5; clone size: NA; J gene: TRBJ1-1; D gene: NA; CDR3 protein: CASFNSIEAFF; CDR3 DNA: TGTGCCAGCTTTAATTCTATTGAAGCTTTCTTT
V gene: TRBV19; clone size: NA; J gene: TRBJ2-7; D gene: NA; CDR3 protein: CASSTRGRGTYEQYF; CDR3 DNA: TGTGCCAGTAGTACGAGGGGCAGGGGAACCTACGAGCAGTACTTC
V gene: TRBV6-5; clone size: NA; J gene: TRBJ2-1; D gene: NA; CDR3 protein: CASSYDSPRNEQFF; CDR3 DNA: TGTGCCAGCAGTTATGACAGTCCCCGAAATGAGCAGTTCTTC
V gene: TRBV6-5; clone size: NA; J gene: TRBJ2-1; D gene: NA; CDR3 protein: CASSQGKTQWVEQFF; CDR3 DNA: TGTGCCAGCAGCCAGGGAAAAACCCAATGGGTAGAGCAGTTCTTC
V gene: TRBV9; clone size: NA; J gene: TRBJ2-6; D gene: NA; CDR3 protein: CASTPRPGQDFSGANVLTF; CDR3 DNA: TGTGCCAGCACCCCCCGCCCCGGCCAGGATTTCTCTGGGGCCAACGTCCTGACTTTC
V gene: TRBV5-1; clone size: NA; J gene: TRBJ1-1; D gene: TRBD1; CDR3 protein: CASSPTGSDTEAFF; CDR3 DNA: TGCGCCAGCAGCCCGACAGGGTCAGACACTGAAGCTTTCTTT
V gene: TRBV30; clone size: NA; J gene: TRBJ1-1; D gene: NA; CDR3 protein: CAWSLGGWDTEAFF; CDR3 DNA: TGTGCCTGGAGTCTCGGGGGGTGGGACACTGAAGCTTTCTTT
V gene: TRBV20-1; clone size: NA; J gene: TRBJ2-1; D gene: NA; CDR3 protein: CSASGGLGEQFF; CDR3 DNA: TGCAGTGCTAGTGGGGGGCTGGGTGAGCAGTTCTTC
V gene: TRBV10-3; clone size: NA; J gene: TRBJ2-2; D gene: NA; CDR3 protein: CAISKSGADTGELFF; CDR3 DNA: TGTGCCATCAGTAAATCAGGGGCGGACACCGGGGAGCTGTTTTTT
V gene: TRBV4-2; clone size: NA; J gene: TRBJ2-1; D gene: NA; CDR3 protein: CASSQAGDNEQFF; CDR3 DNA: TGTGCCAGCAGCCAAGCGGGAGACAATGAGCAGTTCTTC
V gene: TRBV19; clone size: NA; J gene: TRBJ1-2; D gene: NA; CDR3 protein: CASMDPRVNYGYTF; CDR3 DNA: TGTGCCAGTATGGATCCCCGGGTTAACTATGGCTACACCTTC
V gene: TRBV9; clone size: NA; J gene: TRBJ1-6; D gene: TRBD1; CDR3 protein: CASSERQGVNSPLHF; CDR3 DNA: TGTGCCAGCAGCGAAAGACAGGGTGTTAATTCACCCCTCCACTTT
V gene: TRBV11-2; clone size: NA; J gene: TRBJ1-1; D gene: TRBD1; CDR3 protein: CASSLRGPGQGASTEAFF; CDR3 DNA: TGTGCCAGCAGCTTACGGGGACCGGGACAGGGGGCGTCCACTGAAGCTTTCTTT
V gene: TRBV7-3; clone size: few; J gene: TRBJ2-3; D gene: TRBD1; CDR3 protein: CASSSGGPQGGRNTQYF; CDR3 DNA: TGTGCCAGCAGCTCAGGGGGCCCGCAGGGGGGCCGGAATACGCAGTATTTT
V gene: TRBV12-3/TRBV12-4; clone size: NA; J gene: TRBJ2-4; D gene: NA; CDR3 protein: CASSEQAKNIQYF; CDR3 DNA: TGTGCCAGCAGCGAACAAGCCAAAAACATTCAGTACTTC
V gene: TRBV30; clone size: NA; J gene: TRBJ2-7; D gene: NA; CDR3 protein: CAWLGTSYEQYF; CDR3 DNA: TGTGCCTGGTTGGGCACCTCCTACGAGCAGTACTTC
V gene: TRBV12-3/TRBV12-4; clone size: NA; J gene: TRBJ1-1; D gene: TRBD1; CDR3 protein: CASSPSTGVAFF; CDR3 DNA: TGTGCCAGCAGTCCATCGACAGGGGTGGCTTTCTTT